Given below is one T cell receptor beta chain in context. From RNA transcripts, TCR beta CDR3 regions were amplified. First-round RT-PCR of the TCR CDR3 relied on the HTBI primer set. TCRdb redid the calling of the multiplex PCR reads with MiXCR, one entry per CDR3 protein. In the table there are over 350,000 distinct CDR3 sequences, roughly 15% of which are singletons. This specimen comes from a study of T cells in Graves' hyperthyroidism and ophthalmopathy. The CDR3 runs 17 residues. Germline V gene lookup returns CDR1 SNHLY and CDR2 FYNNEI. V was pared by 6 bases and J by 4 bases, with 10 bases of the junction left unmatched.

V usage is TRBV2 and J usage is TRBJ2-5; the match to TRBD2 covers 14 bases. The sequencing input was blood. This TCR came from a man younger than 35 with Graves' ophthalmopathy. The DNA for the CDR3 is TGTGCCAGCAGGACCAGACTAGCGGGAGGGCCACCAGAGACCCAGTACTTC. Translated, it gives CASRTRLAGGPPETQYF.